The TCR beta chain under discussion was sequenced for a study of tumor-infiltrating lymphocytes in localized non-small cell lung cancer. Whole-study findings and limits: Not all patients were TCR sequenced, owing to tissue quantity. IM1 and IM2 tumors showed no difference in T-cell fraction. TCRbeta sequencing showed higher T cell infiltration in tumors than uninvolved lung.

The method was immunoSEQ multiplex PCR; TCRdb's version includes in-frame clones alone and lacks a portion of them. The sample shows 10,000 or so clones, approximately 84% of them seen only once. With regard to this clone: The antigen is unknown.

The TCR comes from a human donor with non-small cell lung cancer. Sequencing used uninvolved lung tissue not adjacent to the tumor.

In DNA, the CDR3 is TGTGCCAGCGGTGGTTACGCCGCGAATGGCTACACCTTC. Translating it yields CASGGYAANGYTF. The chain has TRBV28 and TRBJ1-2; D gene unclear. V lost 8 bases and J lost 6, with 16 bases in between. From germline, CDR1 is MDHEN and CDR2 SYDVKM. This CDR3 is 13 amino acids long.